The next 26 T cell receptor beta chains were all read from a single sample in a study of T-cell reconstitution after alpha-beta-depleted transplantation in children. Unique molecular identifiers were incorporated when the TCRbeta library was constructed. TCRdb itself ran the PCR reads through MiXCR, one entry per CDR3 protein. This sample has more than 85,000 distinct CDR3 sequences, with about a tenth found just once. The material sequenced was PBMCs from the stem cell graft donor, taken from the stem cell graft. These receptors all come from a human donor who donated a stem cell graft to a child with acute lymphoblastic leukemia.

At least ten counts were recorded for this clonotype. The chain joins TRBV20-1 to TRBJ2-2; D might be TRBD1 (5 bases). Germline lookup yields CDR1 DFQATT and CDR2 SNEGSKA (reference sequence). V lost 1 base and J 4 bases, leaving 16 bases between the germline ends. The CDR3 extends over 16 amino acids. Here the CDR3 DNA reads TGCAGTGCTAGAGGACTCACTCGGACAAGCACCGGGGAGCTGTTTTTT. Residues: CSARGLTRTSTGELFF.

This clonotype was recorded at least ten times. An end of the junction does not agree with germline; a read error may underlie this. The rearrangement joins TRBV7-7 to TRBJ2-1; no definite D call. Germline V gene data show CDR1 as SSHAT and CDR2 as FNYEAQ (reference sequence). CDR3 length: 18 amino acids. The CDR3 bases are TGTGCTAGCAGCTTAGCACCCATAGCTCTCGCTGCCTACAATGAGCAGTTCTTC. Translation gives CASSLAPIALAAYNEQFF.

In this sample, this clonotype turned up once. A much larger clone lies one base from this, so it may be a read error. The chain uses TRBV11-2 and TRBJ2-3, with 7 positions matching TRBD1. The germline V gene encodes CDR1 SGHAT and CDR2 FQNNGV. The CDR3 totals 15 residues. This chain's CDR3 is CSSSPYRGTTDTQYF. The CDR3 DNA reads TGTTCCAGCAGTCCCTACAGGGGCACCACAGATACGCAGTATTTT.

This clonotype was recorded many times. The chain employs TRBV5-1 and TRBJ2-3; D gene ambiguous. Germline CDR1 and CDR2: SGHRS and YFSETQ. Trimming pared 2 bases from V and 5 bases from J, leaving 3 bases between. The CDR3 consists of 11 residues. CDR3 region: CASSLQDTQYF. CDR3 DNA: TGCGCCAGCAGCTTACAAGATACGCAGTATTTT. The variable domain in full, with the rest retrieved from reference TRBV5-1 and TRBJ2-3, is KAGVTQTPRYLIKTRGQQVTLSCSPISGHRSVSWYQQTPGQGLQFLFEYFSETQRNKGNFPGRFSGRQFSNSRSEMNVSTLELGDSALYLCASSLQDTQYFGPGTRLTVL.

This clonotype was seen ten or more times. The chain carries TRBV20-1 and TRBJ2-5, with no clear D. The germline gives CDR1 DFQATT, CDR2 SNEGSKA (reference sequence). This CDR3 has 12 amino acids. Trimming removed 5 bases at V and 3 bases at J, with 10 bases between. Written as DNA, the CDR3 is TGCAGTGCTTCGTGGAGCGAAGAGACCCAGTACTTC. This codes for CSASWSEETQYF.

The CDR3 spells CATSDRDRASETQYF. CDR3 sequence (DNA): TGTGCCACCAGTGACCGGGACAGGGCATCGGAGACCCAGTACTTC. The chain employs TRBV24-1 and TRBJ2-5; 9 bases align to TRBD1. With V trimmed by 4 bases and J by 5 bases, 7 bases remained unmatched. Germline assignment: CDR1 KGHDR and CDR2 SFDVKD. This CDR3 region has 15 residues.

This clonotype appeared many times. This could be a read error, since a much larger clone is one nucleotide away. The chain is built from TRBV27 and TRBJ2-4; TRBD2 matches 12 bases. This CDR3 comprises 13 residues. Germline V gene data show CDR1 as MNHEY and CDR2 as SMNVEV (reference sequence). The chain's CDR3 is CASGLAGWNSQYF. The CDR3 DNA follows: TGTGCCAGCGGACTAGCGGGATGGAACAGTCAGTACTTC.

This clonotype was counted at least ten times. V and J are TRBV9 and TRBJ2-3; D not resolved. This CDR3 comprises 12 residues. CDR1 is SGDLS, CDR2 YYNGEE, per germline. Trimming shortened V by 0 bases and J by 2 bases, and 1 base separated the two germline ends. CDR3 loop: CASSVDTDTQYF. DNA for the CDR3: TGTGCCAGCAGCGTAGACACAGATACGCAGTATTTT.

In its sample, this clonotype was seen many times. The V and J genes are TRBV5-4 and TRBJ2-5; the match to TRBD2 covers 7 bases. The germline CDR1 and CDR2 sequences are SGHNT and YYREEE (reference sequence). This CDR3 has 15 amino acids. Unmatched junction bases numbered 9, after V lost 3 bases and J lost 4 bases. Here the CDR3 DNA reads TGTGCCAGCAGCTCGACGGGGGGTCGTCGAGAGACCCAGTACTTC. Protein product: CASSSTGGRRETQYF.

The sample holds many counts of this clonotype. The V and J genes are TRBV4-3 and TRBJ1-5; a possible D gene is TRBD1 (6 bases). Germline loops: CDR1 LGHNA, CDR2 YSLEER. V lost 3 bases and J lost 3, with 9 bases in between. This CDR3 has 14 residues. CDR3 region: CASSQDSYNQPQHF. DNA for the CDR3: TGCGCCAGCAGCCAGGACAGCTACAATCAGCCCCAGCATTTT.

As to this clonotype: A read error may explain this, as a much larger clone is one base away. This sequence joins TRBV6-5 and TRBJ2-4; TRBD1 aligns across 7 bases. There are 14 residues in the CDR3. CDR1 and CDR2 from the germline V gene are MNHEY and SVGAGI. CDR3 in amino acids: CASSYGTAKNSQYF. Here the CDR3 DNA reads TGTGCCAGCAGTTACGGGACAGCCAAAAACAGTCAGTACTTC.

Many counts were recorded for this clonotype. The rearrangement joins TRBV7-2 to TRBJ1-4; perhaps TRBD1 as D (6 bases). The CDR3 loop spans 14 amino acids. CDR1 and CDR2 (germline): SGHTA, FQGNSA. Trimming stripped 4 bases from V and 5 bases from J, with 11 bases between. The DNA for the CDR3 is TGTGCCAGCAGCTGGGGGGGGCTCAATGAAAAACTGTTTTTT. Translation gives CASSWGGLNEKLFF.

This clonotype was counted at least ten times. V is TRBV20-1 and J is TRBJ2-7; D gene unclear. CDR1 is DFQATT and CDR2 is SNEGSKA in the germline V gene (reference sequence). The CDR3 sequence is 14 residues long. Trimming stripped 0 bases from V and 6 bases from J, with 15 bases between. The CDR3 reads CSARDRKGLTEQYF. CDR3 DNA: TGCAGTGCTAGAGACCGGAAGGGTCTAACCGAGCAGTACTTC.

This clonotype was found many times. V is TRBV27 and J is TRBJ2-4; D may correspond to TRBD1 or TRBD2 (5 bases each). Germline V gene sequence: CDR1 MNHEY, CDR2 SMNVEV (reference sequence). V lost 5 bases and J lost 2, with 19 bases in between. The CDR3 loop spans 17 amino acids. For the CDR3, the DNA is TGTGCCAGCAGTCCCCGCGGGCCGGGGCCAACCAAAAACATTCAGTACTTC. This gives the protein CASSPRGPGPTKNIQYF.

This clonotype has at least ten counts. The gene calls are TRBV19 and TRBJ1-1; no clear D gene. Germline assignment: CDR1 LNHDA and CDR2 SQIVND (reference sequence). With 7 bases removed from V and 6 bases from J, the gap between germline ends came to 15 bases. The CDR3 sequence is 13 residues long. The CDR3 nucleotides read TGTGCCAGTAAGCTTGAGGGTATTTCTGAAGCTTTCTTT. Its protein is CASKLEGISEAFF.

This clonotype was counted at least ten times. The J gene is TRBJ1-5, the V gene TRBV5-1; 9 nucleotides match TRBD1. The CDR3 consists of 15 residues. CDR1 is SGHRS, CDR2 YFSETQ, per germline. With V trimmed by 5 bases and J by 1 base, 4 bases remained unmatched. CDR3 residues: CASRSGTGSNQPQHF. The DNA of the CDR3 is TGCGCCAGCAGATCCGGGACAGGGAGCAATCAGCCCCAGCATTTT.

This chain joins TRBV30 and TRBJ1-2; perhaps TRBD1 as D (5 bases). The V and J ends lost 7 bases and 2 bases respectively, with 14 bases between them. The V gene's germline CDR1 is GTSNPN and CDR2 SVGIG (reference sequence). CDR3 length equals 13 residues. The CDR3 region has the DNA TGTGCCTCGGGGCAGGGAAGAAACTATGGCTACACCTTC. It yields the protein CASGQGRNYGYTF.

This clonotype was detected ten times or more. The chain employs TRBV20-1 and TRBJ2-2; maybe TRBD1 (6 bases). This CDR3 spans 16 amino acids. The germline CDR1 and CDR2 sequences are DFQATT and SNEGSKA (reference sequence). V shed 0 bases and J shed 0 bases, with 11 bases lying between them. CDR3 sequence: CSARDNRVSNTGELFF. In DNA form, the CDR3 reads TGCAGTGCTAGAGATAACAGGGTCTCGAACACCGGGGAGCTGTTTTTT.

The chain has TRBV2 and TRBJ2-3; 9 positions match TRBD1. Germline V gene lookup returns CDR1 SNHLY and CDR2 FYNNEI. The CDR3 has 14 residues. Trimming took 6 bases from V and 7 from J; bases not matched to a gene: 8. As DNA, the CDR3 is TGTGCCAGCAGCAACAGGGGGCAAGGGAATACGCAGTATTTT. Protein product: CASSNRGQGNTQYF. Full variable domain (outside the CDR3, taken from reference TRBV2 and TRBJ2-3): EPEVTQTPSHQVTQMGQEVILRCVPISNHLYFYWYRQILGQKVEFLVSFYNNEISEKSEIFDDQFSVERPDGSNFTLKIRSTKLEDSAMYFCASSNRGQGNTQYFGPGTRLTVL.

To note about this clonotype: This may arise from a read error, as a much more abundant clone is one base away. The rearrangement joins TRBV20-1 to TRBJ2-3, with TRBD2 as a possible D gene (6 bases). Trimming shortened V by 5 bases and J by 4 bases, and 19 bases separated the two germline ends. The CDR3 spans 15 residues. The germline gives CDR1 DFQATT, CDR2 SNEGSKA (reference sequence). Written as DNA, the CDR3 is TGCAGTGCTGGAGCCGTGACTAGTGGTGCAGATACGCAGTATTTT. Protein sequence: CSAGAVTSGADTQYF.

This clonotype was found many times. The chain joins TRBV28 to TRBJ2-1; the D gene is possibly TRBD2 (6 bases). The germline CDR1 and CDR2 sequences are MDHEN and SYDVKM. CDR3 size: 15 residues. With 7 bases removed from V and 3 bases from J, the gap between germline ends came to 16 bases. This CDR3 reads CASIDPGSIYNEQFF. Here the CDR3 DNA reads TGTGCCAGCATCGACCCCGGGAGTATCTACAATGAGCAGTTCTTC.

Many counts were recorded for this clonotype. This chain connects TRBV11-3 to TRBJ2-3; D gene uncertain. Trimming left V 2 bases short and J 7 bases short, with 10 bases between. Germline CDR1 reads SGHNT; CDR2 reads YENEEA. The CDR3 is 13 amino acids. CDR3 region: CASSLNPENTQYF. DNA of the CDR3: TGTGCCAGCAGCTTAAATCCCGAAAATACGCAGTATTTT.

This chain links TRBV18 with TRBJ1-1; D gene unclear. Per germline, CDR1 KGHSH and CDR2 LQKENI. Trimming removed 3 bases at V and 3 bases at J, with 8 bases between. This CDR3 is built from 13 residues. The CDR3 nucleotides read TGTGCCAGCTCACCGTCCCGGGACACTGAAGCTTTCTTT. It codes for CASSPSRDTEAFF.

This clonotype has ten or more counts. The chain carries TRBV5-1 and TRBJ2-3, with D possibly TRBD1 on 6 matching bases. Trimming removed 4 bases at V and 5 bases at J, with 14 bases between. Germline CDR1 SGHRS, CDR2 YFSETQ. This CDR3 has 14 amino acids. The CDR3 DNA sequence: TGCGCCAGCAGCGACCACAGGGCTGGAGATACGCAGTATTTT. Residues: CASSDHRAGDTQYF.

The sample holds many counts of this clonotype. The CDR3 nucleotides read TGTGCCAGCAGTTCTGGGGTTAGTTCAAATGAAAAACTGTTTTTT. It yields the protein CASSSGVSSNEKLFF. The chain carries TRBV12-3 or TRBV12-4 and TRBJ1-4; D call uncertain. The CDR3 length is 15 residues. V shed 4 bases and J shed 5 bases, with 14 bases lying between them.

This clonotype has a count of ten or more. The J gene is TRBJ2-7, the V gene TRBV7-2; D may be TRBD2 (5 bases). V gave up 6 bases and J gave up 4 bases, with 19 bases separating them. CDR1 SGHTA and CDR2 FQGNSA come from the germline V gene. The CDR3 loop spans 15 amino acids. DNA for the CDR3: TGTGCCAGCAGTCCAGGTCCGAGCGGTCCTTACGAGCAGTACTTC. Its translation is CASSPGPSGPYEQYF.